Here is one T cell receptor beta chain with its context. Sequence at one end of the junction differs from germline and may be a read error. The data are from a study of CD8 T cells in Susac syndrome. The CDR3 is 15 amino acids. Germline values: CDR1 LGHNA, CDR2 YSLEER. FACS enriched CD8+ TEMRA cells, while bulk CD8+ and CD4+ were negatively isolated. cDNA came from around 0.5 to 1 ug RNA primed by random hexamers. The authors amplified TCR beta CDR3 across 54 Vbeta and 13 Jbeta using immunoSEQ multiplex PCR. TCRdb processed the immunoSEQ multiplex PCR reads anew with MiXCR; each CDR3 protein has one entry. This sample has 250,000 to 300,000 distinct CDR3 sequences; roughly 85% occur once, and the top ten carry 0.2% to 0.25%.

Material for sequencing was CD8+ T cells from PBMCs. V gene TRBV4-3 combines with J gene TRBJ1-3; D is ambiguous. This TCR was recovered from a human donor with multiple sclerosis. CDR3 residues: CASSQDRTSGTTIYF. The CDR3 bases are TGCGCCAGCAGCCAAGATCGAACCTCTGGAACCACCATATATTTT.